The 5 T cell receptor beta chains below come from one sample, sequenced in a study of T cells in narcolepsy. Sequencing used immunoSEQ multiplex PCR; TCRdb keeps in-frame clones, though not all of them. The sample includes approximately 30,000 clones, approximately 80% of them seen just once. Source material: memory (CD45RA-) CD4+ T cells from blood. Receptors were obtained from a human donor in good health.

With respect to this clone: Other DNA sequences of this sample code for an identical CDR3. This CDR3 is CASSVTLAKNIQYF. Here the CDR3 DNA reads TGTGCCAGCAGTGTGACCCTAGCCAAAAACATTCAGTACTTC. The chain is built from TRBV6-1 and TRBJ2-4; D unresolved. The CDR3 extends over 14 amino acids. Trimming stripped 4 bases from V and 0 bases from J, with 7 bases between. From germline, CDR1 is MNHNS and CDR2 SASEGT.

This chain uses TRBV12-1 with TRBJ1-5; TRBD1, the table's D call, lacks a check against the DNA. TRBV12-1 is a pseudogene locus. This CDR3 is 16 amino acids long. The DNA for the CDR3 is TGTGCCAGCAGCTTCCGATTTACAGGGATTAGGCAGCCCCAGCATTTT. Its translation is CASSFRFTGIRQPQHF.

This chain joins TRBV5-1 and TRBJ2-1, with D possibly being TRBD1 (5 bases). The length of the CDR3 is 15 residues. The germline V gene encodes CDR1 SGHRS and CDR2 YFSETQ. V lost 0 bases to trimming and J lost 6 bases, with 13 bases between them. The CDR3 is CASSLARQGGNEQFF. The CDR3 DNA sequence: TGCGCCAGCAGCTTGGCCCGCCAGGGTGGCAATGAGCAGTTCTTC.

The V and J genes are TRBV7-3 and TRBJ2-5, with D perhaps matching TRBD2 (5 bases). CDR1 is SGHTA and CDR2 is FQGTGA in the germline V gene. Trimming took off 3 bases at V and 3 bases at J, with 8 bases between the two ends. The CDR3 length is 13 residues. CDR3 sequence reads: CASSFRAEETQYF. The CDR3 DNA reads as TGTGCCAGCAGCTTTCGAGCGGAAGAGACCCAGTACTTC.

The V call is TRBV4-2, the J call TRBJ2-1; TRBD2 matches 10 bases. This CDR3 has 17 amino acids. The V gene end was trimmed by 0 bases and the J gene end by 6 bases; junction bases not matched to a gene: 8. Germline V lookup: CDR1 LGHNA, CDR2 YNFKEQ. The CDR3 loop is CASSQDRSGGAPNEQFF. The CDR3 nucleotides read TGTGCCAGCAGCCAAGATCGGAGCGGGGGGGCCCCCAATGAGCAGTTCTTC.